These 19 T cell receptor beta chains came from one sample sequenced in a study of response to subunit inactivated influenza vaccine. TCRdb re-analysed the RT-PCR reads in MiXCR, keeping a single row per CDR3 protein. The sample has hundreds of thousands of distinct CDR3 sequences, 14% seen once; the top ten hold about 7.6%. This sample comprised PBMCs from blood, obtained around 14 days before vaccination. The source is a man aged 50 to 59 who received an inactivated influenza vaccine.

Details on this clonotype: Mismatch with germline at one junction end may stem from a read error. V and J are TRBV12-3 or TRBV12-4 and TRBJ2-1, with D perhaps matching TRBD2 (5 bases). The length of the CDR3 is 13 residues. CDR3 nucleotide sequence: TGTGCCAGCAGTCTACAAGGGCCTGGCGAGGGTGTCTTC. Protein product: CASSLQGPGEGVF.

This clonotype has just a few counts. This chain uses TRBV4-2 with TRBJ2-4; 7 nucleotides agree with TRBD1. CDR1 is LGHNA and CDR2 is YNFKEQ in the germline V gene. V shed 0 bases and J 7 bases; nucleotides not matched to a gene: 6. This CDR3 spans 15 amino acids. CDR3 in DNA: TGTGCCAGCAGCCAAGATAAGGGGGCTTGGAACATTCAGTACTTC. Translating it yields CASSQDKGAWNIQYF.

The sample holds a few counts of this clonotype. The CDR3 nucleotides are TGCAGCGTCAGTAAGCGGGAGTGGAGAGATACGCAGTATTTT. This codes for CSVSKREWRDTQYF. The chain is built from TRBV29-1 and TRBJ2-3; 8 nucleotides agree with TRBD2. The CDR3 is 14 amino acids. Germline-derived CDR1 and CDR2 are SQVTM and ANQGSEA. The junction had 10 bases not matched to a gene; V was cut back by 6 bases and J by 5 bases.

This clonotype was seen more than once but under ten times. The CDR3 DNA reads TGTGCCAGCAGTGAATTAGAGACGAACACTGAAGCTTTCTTT. Amino acids: CASSELETNTEAFF. V usage is TRBV2 and J usage is TRBJ1-1; no firm D call. Germline CDR1 and CDR2: SNHLY and FYNNEI. V lost 2 bases to trimming and J lost 1 base, with 8 bases between them. The CDR3 is made up of 14 amino acids.

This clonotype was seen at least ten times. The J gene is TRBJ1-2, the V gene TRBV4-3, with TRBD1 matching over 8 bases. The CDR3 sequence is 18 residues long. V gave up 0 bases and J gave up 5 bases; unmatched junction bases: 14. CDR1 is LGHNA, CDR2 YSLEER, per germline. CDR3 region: CASSQDWSGGRSGYGYTF. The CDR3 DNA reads TGCGCCAGCAGCCAAGATTGGTCAGGGGGCCGCTCTGGGTATGGCTACACCTTC.

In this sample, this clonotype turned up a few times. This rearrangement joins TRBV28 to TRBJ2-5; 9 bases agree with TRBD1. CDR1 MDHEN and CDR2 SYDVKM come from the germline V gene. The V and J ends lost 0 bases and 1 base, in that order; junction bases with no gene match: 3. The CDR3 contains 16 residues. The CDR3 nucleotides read TGTGCCAGCAGTTTATGGGACAGGGGAGGCCAAGAGACCCAGTACTTC. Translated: CASSLWDRGGQETQYF.

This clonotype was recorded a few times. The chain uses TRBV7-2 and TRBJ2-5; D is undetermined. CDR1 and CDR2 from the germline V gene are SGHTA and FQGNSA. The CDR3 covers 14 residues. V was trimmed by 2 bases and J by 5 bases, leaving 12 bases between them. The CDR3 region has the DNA TGTGCCAGCAGCTTATTTGGCGTGCGGGAGACCCAGTACTTC. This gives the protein CASSLFGVRETQYF. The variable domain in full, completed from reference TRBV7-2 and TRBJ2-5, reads GAGVSQSPSNKVTEKGKDVELRCDPISGHTALYWYRQSLGQGLEFLIYFQGNSAPDKSGLPSDRFSAERTGGSVSTLTIQRTQQEDSAVYLCASSLFGVRETQYFGPGTRLLVL.

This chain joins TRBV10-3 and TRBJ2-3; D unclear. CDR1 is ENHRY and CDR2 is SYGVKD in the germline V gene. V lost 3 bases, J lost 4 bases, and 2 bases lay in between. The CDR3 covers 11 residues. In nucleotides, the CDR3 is TGTGCCATCAGTGACCCAGATACGCAGTATTTT. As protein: CAISDPDTQYF.

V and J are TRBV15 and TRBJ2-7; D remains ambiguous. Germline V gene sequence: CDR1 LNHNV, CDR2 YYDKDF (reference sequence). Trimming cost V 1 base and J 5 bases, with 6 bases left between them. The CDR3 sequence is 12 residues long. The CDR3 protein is CATSRVQDEQYF. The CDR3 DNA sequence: TGTGCCACCAGCAGAGTTCAGGACGAGCAGTACTTC.

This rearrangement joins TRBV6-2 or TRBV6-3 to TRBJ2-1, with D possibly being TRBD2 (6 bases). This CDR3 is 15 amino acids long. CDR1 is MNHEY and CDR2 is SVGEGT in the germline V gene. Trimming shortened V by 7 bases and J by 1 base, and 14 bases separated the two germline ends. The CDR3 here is CASTPSELSYNEQFF. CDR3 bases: TGTGCCAGCACCCCTAGCGAGTTGTCCTACAATGAGCAGTTCTTC.

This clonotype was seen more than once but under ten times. The CDR3 here is CASSFSGVGETQYF. The CDR3 DNA reads TGTGCCAGCAGTTTTTCAGGGGTCGGGGAGACCCAGTACTTC. V gene TRBV27 combines with J gene TRBJ2-5; TRBD1 is a possible D gene (6 bases). The germline CDR1 and CDR2 sequences are MNHEY and SMNVEV (reference sequence). The CDR3 runs 14 residues. With 3 bases removed from V and 5 bases from J, the gap between germline ends came to 13 bases.

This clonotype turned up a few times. The CDR3 loop is CASSDLVSYNEQFF. In nucleotides, the CDR3 is TGTGCCAGCAGTGATCTAGTCTCCTACAATGAGCAGTTCTTC. The genes are TRBV2 and TRBJ2-1; D uncertain. The CDR3 consists of 14 residues. The V gene's germline CDR1 is SNHLY and CDR2 FYNNEI. Deletions cut 3 bases from V and 0 bases from J, with 6 bases between. The complete variable domain, with remaining parts taken from reference TRBV2 and TRBJ2-1, reads EPEVTQTPSHQVTQMGQEVILRCVPISNHLYFYWYRQILGQKVEFLVSFYNNEISEKSEIFDDQFSVERPDGSNFTLKIRSTKLEDSAMYFCASSDLVSYNEQFFGPGTRLTVL.

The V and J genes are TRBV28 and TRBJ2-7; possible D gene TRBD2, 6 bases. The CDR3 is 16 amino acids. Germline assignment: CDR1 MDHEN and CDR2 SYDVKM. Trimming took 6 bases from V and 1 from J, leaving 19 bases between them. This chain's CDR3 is CASRPSPRAGSYEQYF. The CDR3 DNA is TGTGCCAGCAGACCCTCCCCCCGGGCGGGGTCCTACGAGCAGTACTTC.

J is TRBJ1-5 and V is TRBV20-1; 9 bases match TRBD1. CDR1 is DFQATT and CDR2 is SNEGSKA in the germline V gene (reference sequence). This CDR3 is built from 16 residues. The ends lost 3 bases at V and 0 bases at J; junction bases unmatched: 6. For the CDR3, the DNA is TGCAGTGCTAGGGACAGGGGTGGCTATAGCAATCAGCCCCAGCATTTT. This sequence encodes CSARDRGGYSNQPQHF.

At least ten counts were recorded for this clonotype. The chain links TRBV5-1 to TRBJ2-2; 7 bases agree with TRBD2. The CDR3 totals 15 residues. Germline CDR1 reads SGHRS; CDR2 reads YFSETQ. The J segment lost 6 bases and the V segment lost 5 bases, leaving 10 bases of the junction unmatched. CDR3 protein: CASRASGIGAGELFF. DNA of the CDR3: TGCGCCAGCAGGGCCAGCGGGATAGGGGCCGGGGAGCTGTTTTTT.

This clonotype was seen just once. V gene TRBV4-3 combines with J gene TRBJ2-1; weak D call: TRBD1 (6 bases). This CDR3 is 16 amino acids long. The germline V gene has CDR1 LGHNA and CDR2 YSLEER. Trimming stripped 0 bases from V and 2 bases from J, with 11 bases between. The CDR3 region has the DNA TGCGCCAGCAGCCAAGATTGGGCAGGGGCCTACAATGAGCAGTTCTTC. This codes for CASSQDWAGAYNEQFF.

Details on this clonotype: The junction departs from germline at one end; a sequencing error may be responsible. The CDR3 bases are TGTGCTAGCAGCCATATCAGGGGCGGAGAGACCCAGTACTTC. Its translation: CASSHIRGGETQYF. The chain uses TRBV7-7 and TRBJ2-5; tentatively, D is TRBD1 (6 bases). The germline CDR1 and CDR2 sequences are SSHAT and FNYEAQ (reference sequence). The CDR3 totals 14 residues. The full variable domain, its missing parts supplied by reference TRBV7-7 and TRBJ2-5, is GAGVSQSPRYKVTKRGQDVTLRCDPISSHATLYWYQQALGQGPEFLTYFNYEAQPDKSGLPSDRFSAERPEGSISTLTIQRTEQRDSAMYRCASSHIRGGETQYFGPGTRLLVL.

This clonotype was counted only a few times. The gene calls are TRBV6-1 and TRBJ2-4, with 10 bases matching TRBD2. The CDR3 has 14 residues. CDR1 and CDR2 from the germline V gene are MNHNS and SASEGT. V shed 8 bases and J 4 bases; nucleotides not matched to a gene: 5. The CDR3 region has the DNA TGTGCCAGCGAACCAGCGGGGGGGAAAAACATTCAGTACTTC. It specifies CASEPAGGKNIQYF.

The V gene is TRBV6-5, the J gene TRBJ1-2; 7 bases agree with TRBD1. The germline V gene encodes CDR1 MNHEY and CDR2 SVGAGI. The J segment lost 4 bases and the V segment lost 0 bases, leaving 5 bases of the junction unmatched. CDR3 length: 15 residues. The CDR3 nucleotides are TGTGCCAGCAGTTACTCCTCAGGGGGAATCTATGGCTACACCTTC. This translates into CASSYSSGGIYGYTF.